This T cell receptor beta chain was documented in a study of cytomegalovirus exposure and HLA in healthy donors. This CDR3 spans 15 amino acids. Trimming stripped 1 base from V and 2 bases from J, with 12 bases between. Germline loops: CDR1 LNHNV, CDR2 YYDKDF (reference sequence). The primer mix had 60 Vbeta and 13 Jbeta primers. The table came from immunoSEQ multiplex PCR; TCRdb's copy has only in-frame clones and leaves some out. In the table there are over 95,000 clones, around 82% of which are singletons. Sequencing was performed on PBMCs. The J gene is TRBJ2-7, the V gene TRBV15; a weak D match, TRBD1 (6 bases). The TCR comes from a woman in her twenties or thirties in good health and CMV-seropositive. CDR3 amino acids: CATSRGGDTTYEQYF. Written as DNA, the CDR3 is TGTGCCACCAGCAGAGGAGGGGACACCACCTACGAGCAGTACTTC.